The T cell receptor (beta chain) under discussion was sequenced for a study of identical twins. Findings and limits, study-wide: It was cross-sectional statistical analysis, not following the same donors, that the conclusions relied on.

About this clonotype: Its antigen remains unidentified.

V was pared by 1 base and J by 2 bases, with 8 bases between. Germline lookup yields CDR1 SGHDN and CDR2 FVKESK. This CDR3 has 14 residues. TCRdb used MiXCR to reprocess the 5' RACE reads, holding one entry per CDR3 protein. This sample has hundreds of thousands of distinct CDR3 sequences, with 8% to 9% found just once. In addition, the sample was reused for a study of yellow fever vaccine responses in identical twins.

The receptor was derived from a woman aged 18-30 years in good health. This chain joins TRBV14 and TRBJ2-5; D is unclear. The sequenced material came from PBMCs. CDR3 in DNA: TGTGCCAGCAGCCAAGTCAGGCCACAAGAGACCCAGTACTTC. This gives the protein CASSQVRPQETQYF.